The 18 T cell receptor beta chains below were found in one sample sequenced in a study of T-cell memory formation after mild COVID-19. TCRdb re-called the 5' RACE reads with MiXCR, one entry per CDR3 protein. This table has about 320,000 distinct CDR3 sequences, 13% to 15% appearing once. The sequencing input was PBMCs or a T cell subset sorted from them (not recorded which). The receptors were sampled from a man in his late teens or twenties who had mild COVID-19 (a few samples of this study predate the infection). Cell type and time point are not known.

This sequence joins TRBV7-2 and TRBJ2-3; D perhaps matches TRBD1 (5 bases). From germline, CDR1 is SGHTA and CDR2 FQGNSA. This CDR3 spans 15 amino acids. The V end lost 3 bases, the J end lost 3 bases, and 13 bases lay between the germline ends. The CDR3 sequence: CASSFGGAATDTQYF. The CDR3, as DNA: TGTGCCAGCAGCTTCGGTGGGGCAGCGACAGATACGCAGTATTTT.

This clonotype was detected ten times or more. The chain carries TRBV5-6 and TRBJ2-1; D remains ambiguous. The CDR3 consists of 12 residues. Germline V gene sequence: CDR1 SGHDT, CDR2 YYEEEE. Trimming took off 0 bases at V and 15 bases at J, with 13 bases between the two ends. CDR3 nucleotides: TGTGCCAGCAGCTTGGAAAGTCGGGTCCCGTTCTTC. It specifies CASSLESRVPFF.

This sequence joins TRBV3-1 and TRBJ2-6; a possible D gene is TRBD2 (6 bases). There are 19 residues in the CDR3. V was clipped by 3 bases and J by 1 base, with 19 bases between them. Germline loops: CDR1 LGHDT, CDR2 YNNKEL (reference sequence). CDR3 region: CASSQRDAEVRSGANVLTF. The CDR3 region has the DNA TGTGCCAGCAGCCAGCGGGACGCAGAGGTTCGGTCTGGGGCCAACGTCCTGACTTTC.

The chain has TRBV7-8 and TRBJ2-7; TRBD1 might be the D (6 bases). The CDR3 extends over 14 amino acids. The V gene lost 7 bases and the J gene lost 6 bases, with 19 bases spanning the gap. Germline CDR1 and CDR2: SGHVS and FQNEAQ. The CDR3: CASKIRPQGPEQYF. The CDR3 DNA reads TGTGCCAGCAAGATCCGACCGCAGGGGCCCGAGCAGTACTTC.

This clonotype was detected only a few times. The rearrangement links TRBV7-9 to TRBJ2-6; D uncertain. V shed 1 base and J shed 0 bases, with 10 bases lying between them. The CDR3 spans 17 residues. Germline CDR1 SEHNR, CDR2 FQNEAQ (reference sequence). For the CDR3, the DNA is TGTGCCAGCAGCTTAGTATTCGGTCGCTCTGGGGCCAACGTCCTGACTTTC. Amino acid sequence: CASSLVFGRSGANVLTF. The full variable domain, in which reference TRBV7-9 and TRBJ2-6 provide the parts outside the CDR3, is DTGVSQNPRHKITKRGQNVTFRCDPISEHNRLYWYRQTLGQGPEFLTYFQNEAQLEKSRLLSDRFSAERPKGSFSTLEIQRTEQGDSAMYLCASSLVFGRSGANVLTFGAGSRLTVL.

This clonotype was seen only a few times. The chain recombines TRBV7-9 with TRBJ2-7, with TRBD1 identical over 10 bases. Germline assignment: CDR1 SEHNR and CDR2 FQNEAQ (reference sequence). V lost 0 bases to trimming and J lost 0 bases; unmatched junction nucleotides: 5. CDR3 length equals 17 residues. CDR3 in amino acids: CASSLAPGQGNSYEQYF. CDR3 DNA: TGTGCCAGCAGCTTAGCCCCGGGACAGGGGAACTCCTACGAGCAGTACTTC.

This clonotype has just a few counts. Here the CDR3 reads CASSFLLGNTGELFF. In nucleotides, the CDR3 is TGTGCCAGCAGCTTTCTACTGGGGAACACCGGGGAGCTGTTTTTT. The chain recombines TRBV6-1 with TRBJ2-2; D gene uncertain. Germline V lookup: CDR1 MNHNS, CDR2 SASEGT. With 6 bases removed from V and 1 base from J, the gap between germline ends came to 12 bases. This CDR3 is built from 15 residues.

This clonotype came up many times. The rearrangement uses TRBV4-1 and TRBJ2-2; D gene uncertain. Germline CDR1 MGHRA, CDR2 YSYEKL. The CDR3 has 17 amino acids. Deletions cut 3 bases from V and 4 bases from J, with 18 bases between. CDR3 DNA sequence: TGCGCCAGCAGCCAGGCCGACATGGGGTTCCGCACCGGGGAGCTGTTTTTT. As protein: CASSQADMGFRTGELFF.

This clonotype was seen only a few times. This sequence joins TRBV18 and TRBJ2-5; tentatively, D is TRBD1 (6 bases). Germline V CDR1 and CDR2: KGHSH, LQKENI. CDR3 length: 16 amino acids. With 1 base removed from V and 2 bases from J, the gap between germline ends came to 14 bases. DNA of the CDR3: TGTGCCAGCTCACCACTCGGGACATACTCTCAAGAGACCCAGTACTTC. Encoded protein: CASSPLGTYSQETQYF.

This clonotype was counted a few times. The chain carries TRBV7-2 and TRBJ1-2; D not certain. The CDR3 covers 12 residues. Germline V gives CDR1 SGHTA, CDR2 FQGNSA. The V end lost 2 bases, the J end lost 4 bases, and 5 bases lay between the germline ends. Here the CDR3 reads CASSLFGYGYTF. CDR3 coding DNA: TGTGCCAGCAGCTTATTCGGCTATGGCTACACCTTC.

This clonotype has a handful of counts. The genes are TRBV27 and TRBJ1-3; D remains ambiguous. Germline assignment: CDR1 MNHEY and CDR2 SMNVEV (reference sequence). The V gene lost 6 bases and the J gene lost 0 bases, with 9 bases spanning the gap. This CDR3 contains 14 residues. CDR3 amino acids: CASSTGISGNTIYF. CDR3 sequence (DNA): TGTGCCAGCAGCACCGGGATCTCTGGAAACACCATATATTTT.

The chain combines TRBV6-2 or TRBV6-3 with TRBJ2-1; D is tentatively TRBD1 or TRBD2 (6 bases each). Germline V gives CDR1 MNHEY, CDR2 SVGEGT. The CDR3 has 15 residues. Trimming removed 1 base from V and 4 bases from J, with 11 bases in between. CDR3 sequence (DNA): TGTGCCAGCAGTTACTTGGGGGGCCGATACAATGAGCAGTTCTTC. It translates to CASSYLGGRYNEQFF.

This chain uses TRBV6-2 or TRBV6-3 with TRBJ2-7; TRBD1 agrees at 9 bases. Germline V gene sequence: CDR1 MNHEY, CDR2 SVGEGT. The V gene end was trimmed by 1 base and the J gene end by 6 bases; junction bases not matched to a gene: 7. The CDR3 covers 15 residues. CDR3 protein: CASSYLTGQGGEQYF. CDR3 nucleotide sequence: TGTGCCAGCAGTTACTTGACGGGACAGGGAGGCGAGCAGTACTTC.

V usage is TRBV3-1 and J usage is TRBJ2-5; 8 bases align to TRBD1. Losses at the gene ends were 2 bases for V and 5 bases for J; bases not matched to a gene: 7. The CDR3 loop spans 15 amino acids. Germline loops: CDR1 LGHDT, CDR2 YNNKEL (reference sequence). CDR3: CASSQSDRGSETQYF. DNA of the CDR3: TGTGCCAGCAGCCAATCCGACAGGGGAAGCGAGACCCAGTACTTC.

This clonotype showed up just a few times. Written as DNA, the CDR3 is TGTGCCAGTTCCCAAAGACGCACAGATACGCAGTATTTT. Translation: CASSQRRTDTQYF. The chain carries TRBV7-9 and TRBJ2-3; unclear D gene. V was pared by 9 bases and J by 1 base, with 11 bases between. CDR3 length: 13 residues. The germline gives CDR1 SEHNR, CDR2 FQNEAQ (reference sequence).

V usage is TRBV4-3 and J usage is TRBJ2-6; D possibly corresponds to TRBD1 (5 bases). The germline V and J ends were trimmed by 2 bases and 0 bases, with 5 bases remaining between them. The CDR3 has 15 amino acids. Germline-derived CDR1 and CDR2 are LGHNA and YSLEER. In DNA form, the CDR3 reads TGCGCCAGCAGCCAACAGGGCTCTGGGGCCAACGTCCTGACTTTC. This translates into CASSQQGSGANVLTF.

This clonotype was seen many times. The V gene is TRBV9, the J gene TRBJ2-2; no reliable D call. Between the trimmed V and J ends, which lost 2 bases and 6 bases, there was a span of 5 bases. CDR1 and CDR2 from the germline V gene are SGDLS and YYNGEE. The CDR3 extends over 12 amino acids. CDR3 in amino acids: CASSVYAGELFF. The CDR3 DNA reads TGTGCCAGCAGCGTTTATGCCGGGGAGCTGTTTTTT.

This clonotype came up a few times. V and J are TRBV5-1 and TRBJ2-6, with D perhaps TRBD2 (6 bases). V was pared by 3 bases and J by 4 bases, with 11 bases between. Germline V CDR1 and CDR2: SGHRS, YFSETQ. CDR3 length: 15 amino acids. CDR3 amino acids: CASSWGVVGANVLTF. In DNA form, the CDR3 reads TGCGCCAGCAGCTGGGGGGTAGTCGGGGCCAACGTCCTGACTTTC.